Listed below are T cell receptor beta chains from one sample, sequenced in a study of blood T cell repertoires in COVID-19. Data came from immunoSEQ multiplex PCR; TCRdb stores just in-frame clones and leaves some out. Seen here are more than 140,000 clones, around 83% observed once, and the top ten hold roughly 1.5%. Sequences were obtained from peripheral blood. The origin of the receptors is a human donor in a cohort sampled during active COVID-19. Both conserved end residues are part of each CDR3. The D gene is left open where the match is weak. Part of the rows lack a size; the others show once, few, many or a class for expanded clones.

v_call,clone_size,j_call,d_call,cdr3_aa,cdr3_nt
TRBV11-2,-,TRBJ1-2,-,CASSAWGRVDGYTF,TGTGCCAGCAGTGCTTGGGGCAGGGTCGATGGCTACACCTTC
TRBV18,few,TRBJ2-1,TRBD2,CASSPLAGGNEQFF,TGTGCCAGCTCACCGTTAGCGGGAGGCAATGAGCAGTTCTTC
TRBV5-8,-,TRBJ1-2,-,CASSYRADGYTF,TGTGCCAGCAGCTACAGGGCCGATGGCTACACCTTC
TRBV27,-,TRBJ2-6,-,CASRTGWDSGANVLTF,TGTGCCAGCAGAACAGGTTGGGACTCTGGGGCCAACGTCCTGACTTTC
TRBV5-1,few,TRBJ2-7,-,CASSFEQAYEQYF,TGCGCCAGCAGCTTCGAACAGGCCTACGAGCAGTACTTC
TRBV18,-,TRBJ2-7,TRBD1,CASSPSGQSYYEQYF,TGTGCCAGCTCACCATCGGGACAGTCTTACTACGAGCAGTACTTC
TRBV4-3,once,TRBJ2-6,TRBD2,CASSQLTSGSLGANVLTF,TGCGCCAGCAGCCAATTGACTAGCGGGAGCCTTGGGGCCAACGTCCTGACTTTC
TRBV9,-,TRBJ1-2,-,CASSVALTGTSGYTF,TGTGCCAGCAGCGTAGCCCTCACAGGGACTAGTGGCTACACCTTC
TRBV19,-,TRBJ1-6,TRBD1,CASSPGQGGSPLHF,TGTGCCAGTAGCCCTGGACAGGGAGGATCACCCCTCCACTTT
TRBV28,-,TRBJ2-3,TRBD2,CASSLGSGLAGGDGTDTQYF,TGTGCCAGCAGTTTAGGGTCGGGACTAGCGGGAGGAGACGGCACAGATACGCAGTATTTT
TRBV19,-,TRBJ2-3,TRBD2,CASSISRLAGRADTQYF,TGTGCCAGTAGTATATCCCGGCTAGCGGGAAGAGCAGATACGCAGTATTTT
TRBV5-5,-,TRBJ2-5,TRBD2,CASSARGTGLAGVVEETQYF,TGTGCCAGCAGCGCACGGGGGACAGGACTAGCGGGAGTAGTTGAAGAGACCCAGTACTTC
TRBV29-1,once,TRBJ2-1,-,CSVELYAGLSSYNEQFF,TGCAGCGTTGAATTGTACGCGGGTTTAAGCTCCTACAATGAGCAGTTCTTC
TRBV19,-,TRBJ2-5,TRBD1,CASSYRGEETQYF,TGTGCCAGTAGTTACAGGGGGGAAGAGACCCAGTACTTC
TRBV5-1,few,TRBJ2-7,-,CASSLALGEYEQYF,TGCGCCAGCAGCTTGGCCCTAGGTGAGTACGAGCAGTACTTC
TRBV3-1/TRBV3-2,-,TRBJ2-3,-,CASSIGWAGTQYF,TGTGCCAGCAGCATAGGGTGGGCGGGTACTCAGTATTTT
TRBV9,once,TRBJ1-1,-,CASSVWGGDTEAFF,TGTGCCAGCAGCGTATGGGGAGGAGACACTGAAGCTTTCTTT
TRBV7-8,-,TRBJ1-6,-,CASSFLRDTYNSPLHF,TGTGCCAGCAGTTTCCTCCGGGACACCTATAATTCACCCCTCCACTTT
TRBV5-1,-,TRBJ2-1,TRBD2,CASRRLAGGYHEQFF,TGCGCCAGCAGACGACTAGCGGGAGGGTACCATGAGCAGTTCTTC
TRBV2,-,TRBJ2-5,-,CASLLGETQYF,TGTGCCAGCCTACTAGGGGAGACCCAGTACTTC
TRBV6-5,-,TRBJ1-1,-,CASSWGVLGNTEAFF,TGTGCCAGCAGCTGGGGGGTATTAGGGAACACTGAAGCTTTCTTT
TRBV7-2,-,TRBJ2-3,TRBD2,CASSLWGGRTDTQYF,TGTGCCAGCAGCTTATGGGGCGGGAGGACAGATACGCAGTATTTT
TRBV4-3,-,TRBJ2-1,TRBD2,CASSQSTSGSTRAFF,TGCGCCAGCAGCCAGTCTACTAGCGGGTCTACGCGGGCGTTCTTC
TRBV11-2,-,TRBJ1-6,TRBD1,CASSPGQRYNSPLHF,TGTGCCAGCAGCCCGGGACAGCGATATAATTCACCCCTCCACTTT
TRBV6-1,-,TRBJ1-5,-,CASSDGAYTTLNQPQHF,TGTGCCAGCAGTGATGGGGCTTATACGACACTCAACCAGCCCCAGCATTTT
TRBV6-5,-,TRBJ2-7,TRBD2,CASTSSGWPYEQYF,TGTGCCAGCACCTCTAGCGGGTGGCCCTACGAGCAGTACTTC
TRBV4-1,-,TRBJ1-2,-,CASSHARAGGYTF,TGCGCCAGCAGCCATGCTCGCGCGGGGGGCTACACCTTC
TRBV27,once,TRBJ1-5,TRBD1,CASRSRTGGSQPQHF,TGTGCCAGCAGATCGCGGACAGGGGGCAGTCAGCCCCAGCATTTT
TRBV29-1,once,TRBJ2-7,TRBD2,CSVDRGGRADEQYF,TGCAGCGTTGATCGCGGCGGGAGGGCGGACGAGCAGTACTTC
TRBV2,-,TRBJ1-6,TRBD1,CASTRDRVNSPLHF,TGTGCCAGCACCAGAGACAGGGTTAATTCACCCCTCCACTTT
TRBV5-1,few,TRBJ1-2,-,CASSADGQIYGYTF,TGCGCCAGCAGCGCGGATGGACAGATATATGGCTACACCTTC
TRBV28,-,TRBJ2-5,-,CASSNSGSYEGTQYF,TGTGCCAGCAGTAACTCAGGATCGTACGAGGGGACCCAGTACTTC
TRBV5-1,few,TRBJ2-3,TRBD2,CASSLVGGSFSDTQYF,TGCGCCAGCAGCTTGGTCGGCGGGAGTTTCTCAGATACGCAGTATTTT
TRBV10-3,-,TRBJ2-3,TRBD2,CAISEGVRVSGRRDTDTQYF,TGTGCCATCAGTGAAGGGGTTAGGGTCAGCGGGAGGAGGGACACAGATACGCAGTATTTT
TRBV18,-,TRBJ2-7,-,CASSPPGGSEQYF,TGTGCCAGCTCACCCCCAGGGGGGTCGGAGCAGTACTTC
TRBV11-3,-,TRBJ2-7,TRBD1,CASSRTGTGGSYEQYF,TGTGCCAGCAGCCGGACCGGGACAGGGGGTTCCTACGAGCAGTACTTC
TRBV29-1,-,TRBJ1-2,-,CSGGLRDSGYTF,TGCAGCGGGGGTCTCCGGGACTCTGGCTACACCTTC